The entry below describes one T cell receptor beta chain. Its antigen is undetermined. CDR1 is SGHTA, CDR2 FQGTGA, per germline. The CDR3 loop spans 16 amino acids. V lost 4 bases to trimming and J lost 2 bases; unmatched junction nucleotides: 6. The data derive from a study of cytomegalovirus exposure and HLA in healthy donors. Regarding the study as a whole: Equally common other TCR beta chains were less clonally expanded than HLA-associated ones, a later analysis found.

Researchers ran the PCR with 60 Vbeta and 13 Jbeta primers. The assay was immunoSEQ multiplex PCR, and TCRdb's table has in-frame clones only and misses some. This table has roughly 230,000 clones, 70% to 90% appearing once. The clonotype originates from a girl aged 2 to 9 in good health and CMV-seronegative. The chain joins TRBV7-3 to TRBJ2-2; TRBD2 agrees at 8 bases. The sequenced sample consisted of PBMCs. The CDR3 loop reads CASSSGGTRNTGELFF. The CDR3 DNA reads as TGTGCCAGCAGCTCCGGAGGGACTAGAAACACCGGGGAGCTGTTTTTT.